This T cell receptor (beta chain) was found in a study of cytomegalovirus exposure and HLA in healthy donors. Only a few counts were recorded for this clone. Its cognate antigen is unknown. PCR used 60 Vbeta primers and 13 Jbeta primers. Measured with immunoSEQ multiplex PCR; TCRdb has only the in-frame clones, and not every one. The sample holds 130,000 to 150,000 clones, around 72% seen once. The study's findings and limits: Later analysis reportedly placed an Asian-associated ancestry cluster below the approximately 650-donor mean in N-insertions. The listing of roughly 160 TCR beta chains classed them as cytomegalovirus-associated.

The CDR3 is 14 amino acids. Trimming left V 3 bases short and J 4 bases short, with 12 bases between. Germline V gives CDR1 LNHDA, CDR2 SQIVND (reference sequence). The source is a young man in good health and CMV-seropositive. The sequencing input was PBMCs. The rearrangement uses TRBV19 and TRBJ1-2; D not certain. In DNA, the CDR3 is TGTGCCAGTAGTATCGACCGCAGGATCTATGGCTACACCTTC. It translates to CASSIDRRIYGYTF.